A selection of T cell receptor beta chains follows, all from one sample in a study of blood T cell repertoires in COVID-19. TCRdb's table, derived via immunoSEQ multiplex PCR, lists solely in-frame clones and lacks some. The table lists around 130,000 clones, around 87% of them singletons. Sequenced: peripheral blood. These receptors came from a woman aged 60-75 years with acute or convalescent COVID-19. CDR3s include the opening cysteine and the closing phenylalanine or tryptophan. D genes are given only for firm matches. Clone size is stated in some rows and not others, as once, few, many or a class when expanded.

d_call	j_call	v_call	clone_size	cdr3_nt	cdr3_aa
TRBD1	TRBJ2-3	TRBV7-3	NA	TGTGCCAGCAGCCTAGGGACAGTTAGTCGAGATACGCAGTATTTT	CASSLGTVSRDTQYF
NA	TRBJ1-1	TRBV28	NA	TGTGCCAGCAGTCCTGACACTGAAGCTTTCTTT	CASSPDTEAFF
TRBD1	TRBJ1-6	TRBV5-1	NA	TGCGCCAGCAGCGGGGGACAGGGTGGTAATTCACCCCTCCACTTT	CASSGGQGGNSPLHF
NA	TRBJ1-5	TRBV30	NA	TGTGCCTGGAGTCGGGACATCGGCAATCAGCCCCAGCATTTT	CAWSRDIGNQPQHF
NA	TRBJ1-3	TRBV5-1	NA	TGCGCCAGCAGCTTGGGTGGTATTAACAGGGCCTTCTCTGGAAACACCATATATTTT	CASSLGGINRAFSGNTIYF
NA	TRBJ1-2	TRBV4-2	NA	TGTGCCAGCAGCCACGATACATCCGGGACAAGGCCGAGTGGGAGCACCTTC	CASSHDTSGTRPSGSTF
NA	TRBJ1-1	TRBV19	NA	TGTGCCAGTAAGAAACTGGCGGACACTGAAGCTTTCTTT	CASKKLADTEAFF
TRBD1	TRBJ1-1	TRBV20-1	once	TGCAGTGCTAGTCAGACTATGAGACAGGGTGAAGCTTTCTTT	CSASQTMRQGEAFF
TRBD2	TRBJ2-2	TRBV11-3	NA	TGTGCCAGCAGCTTAGAGGGACTAGCGGTTAATGACGGGGAGCTGTTTTTT	CASSLEGLAVNDGELFF
TRBD2	TRBJ2-1	TRBV11-2	NA	TGTGCCAGCAGCTTAGATGCTAGCGGGGTCAATGAGCAGTTCTTC	CASSLDASGVNEQFF
NA	TRBJ2-7	TRBV27	NA	TGTGCCAGCAGTTTACACGGTAACGAGCAGTACTTC	CASSLHGNEQYF
NA	TRBJ2-7	TRBV11-1	NA	TGTGCCAGCAGCTTAGTATCCTACGAGCAGTACTTC	CASSLVSYEQYF
NA	TRBJ1-5	TRBV15	NA	TGTGCCACCAGCAGAGTACCAGGGAGGAATCAGCCCCAGCATTTT	CATSRVPGRNQPQHF
NA	TRBJ1-4	TRBV9	NA	TGTGCCAGCAGCGGAGGACGGGGTGGCGAAAAACTGTTTTTT	CASSGGRGGEKLFF
NA	TRBJ1-2	TRBV11-2	once	TGTGCCAGCAGCTTAAGCCGACAGCGCTATGGCTACACCTTC	CASSLSRQRYGYTF
NA	TRBJ1-2	TRBV19	NA	TGTGCCAGTAGTATCCGGGAACGAGGCTACACCTTC	CASSIRERGYTF
NA	TRBJ1-3	TRBV28	NA	TGTGCCAGCAGTCTCACGAGGTCGCATGTAGCTGGAAACACCATATATTTT	CASSLTRSHVAGNTIYF
NA	TRBJ1-2	TRBV5-1	NA	TGCGCCAGCAGTGTGGGGGCGGTTATGTTGGATGGCTACACCTTC	CASSVGAVMLDGYTF
TRBD2	TRBJ2-3	TRBV19	once	TGTGCCAGTAGACCGACTAGCGGGAGGGGACCAGATACGCAGTATTTT	CASRPTSGRGPDTQYF
NA	TRBJ1-2	TRBV7-9	NA	TGTGCCAGCAGTGGTAAAGGGGCGGGCTACACCTTC	CASSGKGAGYTF
TRBD2	TRBJ2-7	TRBV4-1	NA	TGCGCCAGCAGCCAGCTTTCGACTAGCGGGAGTTACGAGCAGTACTTC	CASSQLSTSGSYEQYF
TRBD2	TRBJ2-2	TRBV6-2/TRBV6-3	NA	TGTGCCAGCAGTTCCCCCGGGGCGGGAGGGCCTCCCGGGGAGCTGTTTTTT	CASSSPGAGGPPGELFF
NA	TRBJ2-2	TRBV5-1	NA	TGCGCCAGCAGCTTGGGGCACGGGAGCACCGGGGAGCTGTTTTTT	CASSLGHGSTGELFF
NA	TRBJ1-3	TRBV6-5	NA	TGTGCCAGCAGTTACTCGATCTCAGGGGCTGGAAACACCATATATTTT	CASSYSISGAGNTIYF
NA	TRBJ1-6	TRBV20-1	NA	TGCAGTGCTAGTGTTGCCCAGGACACCCTCCACTTT	CSASVAQDTLHF
TRBD2	TRBJ2-7	TRBV5-1	NA	TGCGCCAGCCAGTTGGGACTAGCGGGAACCTACGAGCAGTACTTC	CASQLGLAGTYEQYF
NA	TRBJ1-4	TRBV7-9	NA	TGTGCCAGCAGCTTAGCGATTTCAGGGGAAAAACTGTTTTTT	CASSLAISGEKLFF
NA	TRBJ2-7	TRBV11-2	NA	TGTGCCAGCAGCTTAGACCTCAGGCGGGGGCGCGAGCAGTACTTC	CASSLDLRRGREQYF
NA	TRBJ2-7	TRBV6-5	NA	TGTGCCAGCACCGGAGGAGGGAATAGAGACGAGCAGTACTTC	CASTGGGNRDEQYF
NA	TRBJ1-2	TRBV6-5	NA	TGTGCCAGCAGTCCGAGCGGGGCACGCGAGTTCGGCTACACCTTC	CASSPSGAREFGYTF
NA	TRBJ1-1	TRBV5-4	NA	TGTGCCAGCAGCCCGCGGATGGAAATGAACACTGAAGCTTTCTTT	CASSPRMEMNTEAFF
TRBD2	TRBJ2-5	TRBV5-6	few	TGTGCCAGCAGCACCGGACTAGCGGGCCCCCAAGAGACCCAGTACTTC	CASSTGLAGPQETQYF
TRBD2	TRBJ2-1	TRBV4-2	few	TGTGCCAGCAGCCAAGATTGGGGGACTAGCGGGAGACCCAATGAGCAGTTCTTC	CASSQDWGTSGRPNEQFF
NA	TRBJ1-1	TRBV11-2	NA	TGTGCCAGCAGCTTTTTGAGAACTGAAGCTTTCTTT	CASSFLRTEAFF
TRBD2	TRBJ2-5	TRBV29-1	NA	TGCAGCGTTGGACTAGCGGGGTTAGAGGGGGAGACCCAGTACTTC	CSVGLAGLEGETQYF
NA	TRBJ2-5	TRBV9	NA	TGTGCCAGCAGCGTATCCGGGTGGGGGGAAGAGACCCAGTACTTC	CASSVSGWGEETQYF
NA	TRBJ1-2	TRBV24-1	NA	TGTGCCACCAGTGATAGGGGGTCCTATGGCTACACCTTC	CATSDRGSYGYTF
NA	TRBJ2-1	TRBV19	NA	TGTGCCAGTAGTATCTCAACGACAGGTCCTAATGAGCAGTTCTTC	CASSISTTGPNEQFF
TRBD2	TRBJ2-2	TRBV6-6	NA	TGTGCCAGCAGGACCGGGGGGGCCATTGGCGGGGAGCTGTTTTTT	CASRTGGAIGGELFF
NA	TRBJ2-5	TRBV30	NA	TGTGCCTGGAGTGAGGAAAGGGGCCAAGAGACCCAGTACTTC	CAWSEERGQETQYF
TRBD1	TRBJ2-5	TRBV6-5	NA	TGTGCCAGCACCCGTACGACAGGGCTGTCGGAGACCCAGTACTTC	CASTRTTGLSETQYF
NA	TRBJ1-1	TRBV2	NA	TGTGCCACCAGTTGGAGCAGGAACACTGAAGCTTTCTTT	CATSWSRNTEAFF
TRBD1	TRBJ2-5	TRBV5-5	NA	TGTGCCAGCAGCTTGGCCCGAACAGGGGTTGGAGAGACCCAGTACTTC	CASSLARTGVGETQYF
TRBD1	TRBJ1-1	TRBV6-5	NA	TGTGCCAGCAGCCCCACCCCTACAGGGGGTGGTGAAGCTTTCTTT	CASSPTPTGGGEAFF
TRBD1	TRBJ1-4	TRBV5-5	NA	TGTGCCAGCAGCCAGACAGGGACTAATGAAAAACTGTTTTTT	CASSQTGTNEKLFF
NA	TRBJ1-3	TRBV29-1	NA	TGCAGCGTTGGATTCTCTCTCGGCTCTGGAAACACCATATATTTT	CSVGFSLGSGNTIYF
NA	TRBJ1-2	TRBV28	NA	TGTGCCAGCAGTCCCCCAGGGCTGCCCCACTATGGCTACACCTTC	CASSPPGLPHYGYTF